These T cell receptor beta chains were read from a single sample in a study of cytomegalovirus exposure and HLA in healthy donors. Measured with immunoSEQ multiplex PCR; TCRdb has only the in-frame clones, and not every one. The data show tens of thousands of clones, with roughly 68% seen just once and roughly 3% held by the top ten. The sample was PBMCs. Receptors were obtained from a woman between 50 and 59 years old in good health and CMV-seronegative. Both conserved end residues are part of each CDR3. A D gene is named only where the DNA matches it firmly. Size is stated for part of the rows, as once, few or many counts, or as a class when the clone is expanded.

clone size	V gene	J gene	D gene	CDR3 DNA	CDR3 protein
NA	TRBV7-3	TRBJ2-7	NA	TGTGCCAGCAGCAGATCCGGGACACAATCCTACGAGCAGTACTTC	CASSRSGTQSYEQYF
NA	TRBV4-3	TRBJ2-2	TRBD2	TGCGCCAGCAGCCAACTTCCTAGCGGGAGTGGTTTGTCCGGGGAGCTGTTTTTT	CASSQLPSGSGLSGELFF
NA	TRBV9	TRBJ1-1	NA	TGTGCCAGCAGCGTCGGATCAGGGGAGAACACTGAAGCTTTCTTT	CASSVGSGENTEAFF
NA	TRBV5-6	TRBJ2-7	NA	TGTGCCAGCAGCTTACCTACAGAGTACGAGCAGTACTTC	CASSLPTEYEQYF
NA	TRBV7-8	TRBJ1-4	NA	TGTGCCAGCAGCTTAGTTGTATCGGTGGAAAAACTGTTTTTT	CASSLVVSVEKLFF
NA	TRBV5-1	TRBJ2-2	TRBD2	TGCGCCAGCAGCTTGGGGACTAGAACCTATTCGAACACCGGGGAGCTGTTTTTT	CASSLGTRTYSNTGELFF
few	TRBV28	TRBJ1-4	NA	TGTGCCAGCAGTCTCCTCAGCGCGGACCGGGGGGAAAAACTGTTTTTT	CASSLLSADRGEKLFF
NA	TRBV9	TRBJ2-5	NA	TGTGCCAGCAGCGACTCTCCGGGGGAGACCCAGTACTTC	CASSDSPGETQYF
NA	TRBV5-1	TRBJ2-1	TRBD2	TGCGCCAGCAGCCCCCGGACTAGCGTAAATGAGCAGTTCTTC	CASSPRTSVNEQFF
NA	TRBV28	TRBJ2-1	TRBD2	TGTGCCAGCAGTTTTGGTCTAGCGGGTGTTTACAATGAGCAGTTCTTC	CASSFGLAGVYNEQFF
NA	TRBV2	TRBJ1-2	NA	TGTGCCAGCACCCCGGAGGGCACGAGGGGCTACACCTTC	CASTPEGTRGYTF
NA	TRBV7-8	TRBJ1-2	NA	TGTGCCAGCAGCCGTCGACCAGGGAACTATGGCTACACCTTC	CASSRRPGNYGYTF
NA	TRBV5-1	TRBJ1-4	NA	TGCGCCAGCAGCTTAGGCAGGGGTGAAAAACTGTTTTTT	CASSLGRGEKLFF
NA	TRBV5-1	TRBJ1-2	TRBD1	TGCGCCAGCAGCTTACAGGGGGATAGCGGCTACACCTTC	CASSLQGDSGYTF
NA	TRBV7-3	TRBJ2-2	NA	TGTGCCAGCAGCCCCAGGAGGGCCACTTTAGGGGTCGGGGAGCTGTTTTTT	CASSPRRATLGVGELFF
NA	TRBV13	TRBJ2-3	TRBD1	TGTGCCAGCAGCATTACAGGGGCCGGCATCAGCACAGATACGCAGTATTTT	CASSITGAGISTDTQYF
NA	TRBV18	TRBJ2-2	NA	TGTGCCAGCTCACCAAATTCAGCGGCGAACACCGGGGAGCTGTTTTTT	CASSPNSAANTGELFF
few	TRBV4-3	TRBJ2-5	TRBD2	TGCGCCAGCAGCCAAGATCGCGCGGGAGGGCCACGGGAGACCCAGTACTTC	CASSQDRAGGPRETQYF
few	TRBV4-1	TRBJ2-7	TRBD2	TGCGCCAGCAGCCAAGAAGGACTAGCGAATTTCCGCGAGCAGTACTTC	CASSQEGLANFREQYF
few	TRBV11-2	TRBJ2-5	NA	TGTGCCAGCAGCTTAAGCCGGGGTTTAGAGACCCAGTACTTC	CASSLSRGLETQYF
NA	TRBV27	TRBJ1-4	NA	TGTGCCAGCAGTTTCGGGGGAGAAAAACTGTTTTTT	CASSFGGEKLFF
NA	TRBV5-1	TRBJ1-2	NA	TGCGCCAGCAGCTTGTCGGGGGGAAAGGATGGCTACACCTTC	CASSLSGGKDGYTF
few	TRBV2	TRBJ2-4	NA	TGTGCCAGCAGTGAATTTACCAAAAACATTCAGTACTTC	CASSEFTKNIQYF
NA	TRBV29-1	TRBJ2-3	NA	TGCAGCGGAACGGGTGGTAAGCGGGGCACAGATACGCAGTATTTT	CSGTGGKRGTDTQYF
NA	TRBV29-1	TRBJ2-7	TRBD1	TGCAGCGTGGGACAGGGCACGGGCGAGCAGTACTTC	CSVGQGTGEQYF
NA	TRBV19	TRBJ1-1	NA	TGTGCCAGTAGTATAGCGGGAGGGATGGACACTGAAGCTTTCTTT	CASSIAGGMDTEAFF
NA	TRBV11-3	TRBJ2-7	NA	TGTGCCAGCAGCTTAGGAGGGCCCTACGAGCAGTACTTC	CASSLGGPYEQYF
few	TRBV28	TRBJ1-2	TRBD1	TGTGCCAGCAGCTCCGTGGGACAGGGCTTTGAGGGCTACACCTTC	CASSSVGQGFEGYTF
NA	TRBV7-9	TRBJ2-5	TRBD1	TGTGCCAGCAGCTTCCCCTTGGACAGGATGCAAGAGACCCAGTACTTC	CASSFPLDRMQETQYF